This T cell receptor beta chain was captured in a study of blood T cell repertoires in COVID-19. This clone was detected ten times or more. Repertoires were generated with immunoSEQ multiplex PCR, while TCRdb's copy carries only in-frame clones and drops some. The sample includes some 170,000 clones, about 79% seen only once; the top ten take 15%. Germline V lookup: CDR1 SGHRS, CDR2 YFSETQ. The CDR3 is made up of 17 amino acids. Trimming removed 0 bases from V and 7 bases from J, with 17 bases in between. Two consecutive negative NP/OP PCR tests, clearance, or resolved symptoms defined Cohort 3 recovery.

The receptor comes from a man aged 50-60 years who had recovered from COVID-19. The rearrangement links TRBV5-1 to TRBJ1-6, with D possibly being TRBD1 (6 bases). Sequenced input: PBMCs or T cells enriched from blood (not recorded which). Written as DNA, the CDR3 is TGCGCCAGCAGCTTGGGTCACAGGGACGGCCAAAATTCACCCCTCCACTTT. The encoded protein is CASSLGHRDGQNSPLHF.